These T cell receptor beta chains were read from a single sample in a study of T cell repertoires in cytomegalovirus infection. For these receptors, no antigen is known. TCRdb redid the calling of the reads with MiXCR, one entry per CDR3 protein. The data contain roughly 68,000 distinct CDR3 sequences, 20% to 25% of them singletons. Source material: PBMCs, sequenced either directly or after in vitro stimulation (not recorded which). The receptors were gathered from a human donor in good health (CMV status not recorded). Some clones in this sample may be carry-over from other donors' samples. Each CDR3 is given with its conserved first and last residue. Fields, in order: V gene, D gene, J gene, clone size, CDR3 DNA, CDR3 protein. A D gene is named only where the DNA matches it firmly. The size entry is marked missing in some rows and otherwise reads once, few, many or a size class.

>TRBV7-2|TRBD2|TRBJ2-3|many
TGTGCCAGCAGCTTAGTCAGCGGGAGAACAGATACGCAGTATTTT
CASSLVSGRTDTQYF
>TRBV6-1|.|TRBJ2-1|.
TGTGCCAGCAGCCACCCCGCGGGGGCCAGGGATGAGCAGTTCTTC
CASSHPAGARDEQFF
>TRBV5-4|TRBD2|TRBJ2-2|.
TGTGCCAGCAGCGCAAACCCCGTTGGGACTAGCGGCACCGGGGAGCTGTTTTTT
CASSANPVGTSGTGELFF
>TRBV19|.|TRBJ2-1|.
TGTGCCAGTAGTATTGCCGGCCCCGAACACAATGAGCAGTTCTTC
CASSIAGPEHNEQFF
>TRBV20-1|.|TRBJ2-1|few
TGCAGTGCTAGGGACTCCTCGGATTATGCGGATGAGCAGTTCTTC
CSARDSSDYADEQFF
>TRBV5-1|.|TRBJ2-5|.
TGCGCCAGCAGCCTCGGACAGTCTTTTGAGACCCAGTACTTC
CASSLGQSFETQYF
>TRBV11-2|.|TRBJ2-7|few
TGTGCCAGCAGCTCTCGACAAAGGACGGTTCGAGCAAATCTTCTGTCGTTCGAGCAGTACTTC
CASSSRQRTVRANLLSFEQYF
>TRBV6-1|TRBD1|TRBJ1-6|.
TGTGCCACGAAGTGGGACAGAAATTCACCCCTCCACTTT
CATKWDRNSPLHF
>TRBV29-1|.|TRBJ1-1|few
TGCAGCGTTGTTTCCGTGGAAGCTTTCTTT
CSVVSVEAFF
>TRBV24-1|TRBD1|TRBJ2-5|.
TGTGCCACCAGTGAAAGGACAGGGGATCTCGAGACCCAGTACTTC
CATSERTGDLETQYF
>TRBV28|.|TRBJ1-2|few
TGTGCCAGCAGTTTACTGGGGGGGTATGGCTACACCTTC
CASSLLGGYGYTF
>TRBV28|.|TRBJ1-1|few
TGTGCCAGCAGTTTTCCCTACAGGAACACTGAAGCTTTCTTT
CASSFPYRNTEAFF
>TRBV7-9|TRBD1|TRBJ1-6|many
TGTGCCAGCAGCTTAGGGCGGACAGGGGATTCTTCCCTCTCACCCCTCCACTTT
CASSLGRTGDSSLSPLHF
>TRBV7-8|TRBD1|TRBJ2-1|.
TGTGCCAGCAGCGATCGACAGGGGGCGAACAATGAGCAGTTCTTC
CASSDRQGANNEQFF
>TRBV7-2|.|TRBJ1-5|.
TGTGCCAGCAGCTTGGAACAGCCCCATCAGCCCCAGCATTTT
CASSLEQPHQPQHF
>TRBV29-1|TRBD2|TRBJ2-2|.
TGCAGCGTTGACACTAGCGGGAGTCGGACCGGGGAGCTGTTTTTT
CSVDTSGSRTGELFF
>TRBV11-2|.|TRBJ2-1|many
TGTGCCAGCAGACCAAGGGGTAGAGACAATGAGCAGTTCTTC
CASRPRGRDNEQFF
>TRBV4-1|.|TRBJ1-3|few
TGCGCCAGCAGCCAAGACGGGGTTTTCGGCTCTGGAAACACCATATATTTT
CASSQDGVFGSGNTIYF
>TRBV4-3|.|TRBJ2-6|few
TGCGCCAGCAGCCGTGGGGCAGTTCTAAGCTCTGGGGCCAACGTCCTGACTTTC
CASSRGAVLSSGANVLTF
>TRBV6-2/TRBV6-3|.|TRBJ2-1|.
TGTGCCAGCAGTTACTCTGGGGTAGACAATGAGCAGTTCTTC
CASSYSGVDNEQFF
>TRBV7-2|TRBD1|TRBJ2-2|many
TGTGCCAGCAGCAGGGTGGCTCCGGGACAGGGAACCGGGGAGCTGTTTTTT
CASSRVAPGQGTGELFF
>TRBV29-1|TRBD1|TRBJ2-3|.
TGCAGCGTTGGGACAGGTCAGACAGATACGCAGTATTTT
CSVGTGQTDTQYF
>TRBV20-1|.|TRBJ2-5|.
TGCAGTGCTAGAGATTTCGGGAGCTCGTGGTTGGAGACCCAGTACTTC
CSARDFGSSWLETQYF
>TRBV28|.|TRBJ2-1|.
TGTGCCAGCCCTCCGCTGGGCGGTAAATACAATGAGCAGTTCTTC
CASPPLGGKYNEQFF
>TRBV7-2|.|TRBJ2-7|many
TGTGCCAGCAGCTCGACTGCTACCGGCTACGAGCAGTACTTC
CASSSTATGYEQYF
>TRBV9|.|TRBJ2-2|few
TGTGCCAGCAGCGTAGGGACAGAAGCGAACACCGGGGAGCTGTTTTTT
CASSVGTEANTGELFF
>TRBV7-9|TRBD1|TRBJ2-2|.
TGTGCCAGCAGCTCGGACAGGGGGCCTCGCCCGAACACCGGGGAGCTGTTTTTT
CASSSDRGPRPNTGELFF
>TRBV7-6|.|TRBJ2-5|many
TGTGCCAGCAGCTTAGCTTACAGGGAGGAGACCCAGTACTTC
CASSLAYREETQYF
>TRBV15|.|TRBJ2-1|.
TGTGCCACCAGCAGATACGTGGGAGCATCCGGTTACAATGAGCAGTTCTTC
CATSRYVGASGYNEQFF
>TRBV10-3|TRBD2|TRBJ2-2|few
TGTGCCATCAGTCGGGGAGGGACTAGCGGGAACACCGGGGAGCTGTTTTTT
CAISRGGTSGNTGELFF
>TRBV6-5|.|TRBJ1-2|.
TGTGCCAGCAGTTACTCGGGTGCCAGGGTTATGAATGGCTACACCTTC
CASSYSGARVMNGYTF
>TRBV15|.|TRBJ2-2|.
TGTGCCACCAGCAGAGATGCCGCCGGGGAGCTGTTTTTT
CATSRDAAGELFF
>TRBV11-3|.|TRBJ2-1|many
TGTGCCAGCAGCCCTCGACAGGCTCCGGAGCAGTTCTTC
CASSPRQAPEQFF
>TRBV6-2/TRBV6-3|.|TRBJ1-5|few
TGTGCCAGCAACCGGGTTGCCTATAGCAATCAGCCCCAGCATTTT
CASNRVAYSNQPQHF
>TRBV9|.|TRBJ2-6|.
TGTGCCAGCAGCGTCACCGGGACGCCTGTCTCTGGGGCCAACGTCCTGACTTTC
CASSVTGTPVSGANVLTF
>TRBV10-3|TRBD2|TRBJ2-7|.
TGTGCCATCAGTGAGTCAACTAGCGGCTCCTACGAGCAGTACTTC
CAISESTSGSYEQYF
>TRBV7-2|.|TRBJ2-5|many
TGTGCCAGCAGCCCTCACGAGACCCAGTACTTC
CASSPHETQYF
>TRBV4-3|TRBD2|TRBJ2-2|few
TGCGCCAGCAGCCAAGAAACCGCGGGAGCGGTGGGGGAGCTGTTTTTT
CASSQETAGAVGELFF
>TRBV7-8|TRBD1|TRBJ1-5|many
TGTGCCAGCAGCGCCTTACAGGGGCCGAGTCAGCCCCAGCATTTT
CASSALQGPSQPQHF
>TRBV4-3|.|TRBJ2-3|.
TGCGCCAGCAGCCAGGAGGGGGCGGGGGGTACTTTGGATACGCAGTATTTT
CASSQEGAGGTLDTQYF
>TRBV6-2/TRBV6-3|.|TRBJ2-1|.
TGTGCCAGCTCCCGTCCCCAGTTTTACAATGAGCAGTTCTTC
CASSRPQFYNEQFF
>TRBV12-3/TRBV12-4|.|TRBJ2-1|many
TGTGCCAGCAGCCCGCGACCATCCCATGAGCAGTTCTTC
CASSPRPSHEQFF
>TRBV28|.|TRBJ2-3|.
TGTGCCAGCAGTTTAAATTGGAGGGAGGATACGCAGTATTTT
CASSLNWREDTQYF
>TRBV7-6|TRBD1|TRBJ2-1|many
TGTGCCAGCAGCTTAGAGCATACCGGGACAGGGGTGGGCGATGAGCAGTTCTTC
CASSLEHTGTGVGDEQFF
>TRBV7-2|TRBD2|TRBJ2-5|few
TGTGCCAGCAGCTTAGCGTTTCGGGGGGGTCAAGAGACCCAGTACTTC
CASSLAFRGGQETQYF
>TRBV28|TRBD2|TRBJ2-7|.
TGTGCCAGCAGCTCTAGCGGGAGCGTCTCCTACGAGCAGTACTTC
CASSSSGSVSYEQYF